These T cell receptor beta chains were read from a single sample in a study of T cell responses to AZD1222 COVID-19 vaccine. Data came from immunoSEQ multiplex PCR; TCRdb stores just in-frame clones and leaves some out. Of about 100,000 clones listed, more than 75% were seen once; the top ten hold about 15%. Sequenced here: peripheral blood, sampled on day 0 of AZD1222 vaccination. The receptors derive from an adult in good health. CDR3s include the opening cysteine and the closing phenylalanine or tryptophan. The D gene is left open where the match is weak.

CDR3nt: TGTGCCTGGAGCGGCCTCGACAGTTATGGGAATCAGCCCCAGCATTTT
CDR3aa: CAWSGLDSYGNQPQHF
j_gene: TRBJ1-5
v_gene: TRBV30
d_gene: NA

CDR3nt: TGTGCCAGCAGCCCGCGGGGACGCGAGGTGCAGTATTTT
CDR3aa: CASSPRGREVQYF
j_gene: TRBJ2-3
v_gene: TRBV6-6
d_gene: NA

CDR3nt: TGCGCCAGCAGCTTGGAGGACCGATCGGGGTCCTATAATTCACCCCTCCACTTT
CDR3aa: CASSLEDRSGSYNSPLHF
j_gene: TRBJ1-6
v_gene: TRBV5-1
d_gene: NA

CDR3nt: TGCAGCGTTGTTAAAGCGCCTGGCTCCTACAATGAGCAGTTCTTC
CDR3aa: CSVVKAPGSYNEQFF
j_gene: TRBJ2-1
v_gene: TRBV29-1
d_gene: NA

CDR3nt: TGTGCCAGCAGTCTAGGGGGCTCGGGCACCGGGGAGCTGTTTTTT
CDR3aa: CASSLGGSGTGELFF
j_gene: TRBJ2-2
v_gene: TRBV2
d_gene: TRBD1

CDR3nt: TGTGCCAGCAGCCGCTGGTCAGGTCTGAACACTGAAGCTTTCTTT
CDR3aa: CASSRWSGLNTEAFF
j_gene: TRBJ1-1
v_gene: TRBV5-4
d_gene: NA

CDR3nt: TGTGCCACCAGTGAGATAGCGGGGGTAAAACCAAATGAGCAGTTCTTC
CDR3aa: CATSEIAGVKPNEQFF
j_gene: TRBJ2-1
v_gene: TRBV24-1
d_gene: TRBD2

CDR3nt: TGTGCCAGCAGCTCAGTGATGACTGAGAACACTGAAGCTTTCTTT
CDR3aa: CASSSVMTENTEAFF
j_gene: TRBJ1-1
v_gene: TRBV11-3
d_gene: NA

CDR3nt: TGTGCCAGTAGTAAAGATACCGGGACAAGATCCTTCTACACCTTC
CDR3aa: CASSKDTGTRSFYTF
j_gene: TRBJ1-2
v_gene: TRBV19
d_gene: NA

CDR3nt: TGTGCCAGCTCCAGGGGTGGGTCTAACTATGGCTACACCTTC
CDR3aa: CASSRGGSNYGYTF
j_gene: TRBJ1-2
v_gene: TRBV25-1
d_gene: NA